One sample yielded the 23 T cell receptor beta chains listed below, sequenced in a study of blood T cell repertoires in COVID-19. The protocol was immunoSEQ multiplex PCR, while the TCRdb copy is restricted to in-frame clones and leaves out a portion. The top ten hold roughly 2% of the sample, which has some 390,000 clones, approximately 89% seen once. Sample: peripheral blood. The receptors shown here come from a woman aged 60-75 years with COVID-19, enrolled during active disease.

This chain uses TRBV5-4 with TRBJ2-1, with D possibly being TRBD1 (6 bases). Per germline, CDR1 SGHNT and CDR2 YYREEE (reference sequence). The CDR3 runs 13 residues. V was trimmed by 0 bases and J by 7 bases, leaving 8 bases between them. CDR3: CASSLVRGNEQFF. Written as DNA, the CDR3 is TGTGCCAGCAGCTTGGTAAGGGGGAATGAGCAGTTCTTC.

For the CDR3, the DNA is TGTGCCAGCAGCCAAGCGACCGCTGGACAGGTGGAAGGTGAGCAGTTCTTC. It translates to CASSQATAGQVEGEQFF. The chain employs TRBV3-1 (or the pseudogene TRBV3-2) and TRBJ2-1, with 7 positions matching TRBD1. Germline V CDR1 and CDR2: LGHDT, YNNKEL (reference sequence). The CDR3 runs 17 residues. With 1 base clipped from V and 9 bases from J, the junction kept 15 bases outside the gene matches.

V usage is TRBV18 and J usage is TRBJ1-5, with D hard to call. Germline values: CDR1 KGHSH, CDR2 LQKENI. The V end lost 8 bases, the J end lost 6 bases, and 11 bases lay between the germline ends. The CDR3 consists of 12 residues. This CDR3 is CASNAEGQPQHF. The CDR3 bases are TGTGCCAGCAACGCGGAGGGTCAGCCCCAGCATTTT.

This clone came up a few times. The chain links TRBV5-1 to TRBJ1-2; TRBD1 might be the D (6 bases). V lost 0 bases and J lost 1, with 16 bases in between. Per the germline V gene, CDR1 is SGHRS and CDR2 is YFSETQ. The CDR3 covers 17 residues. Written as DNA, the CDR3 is TGCGCCAGCAGCTTGGACCGCATTCAGGGGCTTAACTATGGCTACACCTTC. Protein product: CASSLDRIQGLNYGYTF.

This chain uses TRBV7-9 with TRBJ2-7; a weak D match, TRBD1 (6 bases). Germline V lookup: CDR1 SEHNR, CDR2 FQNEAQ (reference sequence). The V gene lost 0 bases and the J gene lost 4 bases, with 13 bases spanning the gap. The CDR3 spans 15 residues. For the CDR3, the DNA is TGTGCCAGCAGCTTAGCTATCCAGGGGCGGTACGAGCAGTACTTC. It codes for CASSLAIQGRYEQYF.

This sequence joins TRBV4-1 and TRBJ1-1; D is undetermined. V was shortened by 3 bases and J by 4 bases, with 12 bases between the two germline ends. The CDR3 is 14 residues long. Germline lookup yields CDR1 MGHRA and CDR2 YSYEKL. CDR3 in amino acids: CASSHVGGSTEAFF. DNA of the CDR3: TGCGCCAGCAGCCATGTCGGAGGAAGCACTGAAGCTTTCTTT.

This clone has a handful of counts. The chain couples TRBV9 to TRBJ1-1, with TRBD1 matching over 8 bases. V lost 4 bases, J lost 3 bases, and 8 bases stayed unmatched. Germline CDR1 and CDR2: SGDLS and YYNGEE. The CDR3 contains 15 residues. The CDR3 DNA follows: TGTGCCAGCAGCCCGGACAGGGCCAGGCACACTGAAGCTTTCTTT. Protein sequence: CASSPDRARHTEAFF.

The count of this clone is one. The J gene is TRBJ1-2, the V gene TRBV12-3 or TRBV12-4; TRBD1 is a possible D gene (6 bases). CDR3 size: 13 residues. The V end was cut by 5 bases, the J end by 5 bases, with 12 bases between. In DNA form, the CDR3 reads TGTGCCAGCAGTCCCCGACAGGTATATGGCTACACCTTC. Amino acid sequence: CASSPRQVYGYTF.

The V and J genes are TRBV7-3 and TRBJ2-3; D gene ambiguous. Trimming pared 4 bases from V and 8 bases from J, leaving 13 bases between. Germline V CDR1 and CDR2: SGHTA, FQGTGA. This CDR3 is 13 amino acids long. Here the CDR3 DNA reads TGTGCCAGCAGCTCCACGACTTCGAGTACGCAGTATTTT. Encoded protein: CASSSTTSSTQYF.

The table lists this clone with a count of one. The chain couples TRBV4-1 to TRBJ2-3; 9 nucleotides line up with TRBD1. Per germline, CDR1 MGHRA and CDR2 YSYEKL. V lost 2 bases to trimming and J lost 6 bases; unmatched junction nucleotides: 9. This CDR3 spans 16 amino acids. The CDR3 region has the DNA TGCGCCAGCAGCCAACCTGGACAGGGGATGCGGGATACGCAGTATTTT. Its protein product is CASSQPGQGMRDTQYF.

CDR3 in amino acids: CASSLGRGPYGYTF. The CDR3 DNA follows: TGTGCCAGCAGCTTAGGCCGAGGTCCCTATGGCTACACCTTC. The chain employs TRBV7-2 and TRBJ1-2; no clear D. The germline V gene encodes CDR1 SGHTA and CDR2 FQGNSA. The V and J ends lost 1 base and 4 bases respectively, with 10 bases between them. The CDR3 extends over 14 amino acids.

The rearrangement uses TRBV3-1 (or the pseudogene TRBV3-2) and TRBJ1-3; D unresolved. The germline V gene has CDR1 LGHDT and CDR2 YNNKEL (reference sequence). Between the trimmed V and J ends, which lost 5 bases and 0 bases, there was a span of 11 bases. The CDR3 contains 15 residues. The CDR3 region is CASSNSTISGNTIYF. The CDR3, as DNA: TGTGCCAGCAGCAACTCCACCATCTCTGGAAACACCATATATTTT.

The CDR3 region has the DNA TGTGCCAGCAGCTTGGGCTGGGGGCTATCGAACACCGGGGAGCTGTTTTTT. It translates to CASSLGWGLSNTGELFF. The chain combines TRBV5-6 with TRBJ2-2, with D perhaps TRBD1 (6 bases). V lost 0 bases and J 0 bases, leaving 12 bases between the germline ends. The CDR3 is 17 amino acids. Germline V gene lookup returns CDR1 SGHDT and CDR2 YYEEEE.

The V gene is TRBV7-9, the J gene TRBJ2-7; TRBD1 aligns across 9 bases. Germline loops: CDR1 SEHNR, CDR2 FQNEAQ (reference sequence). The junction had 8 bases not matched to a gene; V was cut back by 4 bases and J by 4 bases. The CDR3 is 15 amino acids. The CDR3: CASSYGTGSSYEQYF. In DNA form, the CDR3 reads TGTGCCAGCAGCTACGGGACAGGGAGCTCGTACGAGCAGTACTTC.

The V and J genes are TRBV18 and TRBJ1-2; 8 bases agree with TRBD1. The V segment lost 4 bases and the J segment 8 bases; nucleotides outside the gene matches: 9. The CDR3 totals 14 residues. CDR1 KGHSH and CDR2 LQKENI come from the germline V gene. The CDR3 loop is CASSLTDRGQGYTF. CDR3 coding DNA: TGTGCCAGCTCACTCACAGACAGGGGCCAGGGCTACACCTTC.

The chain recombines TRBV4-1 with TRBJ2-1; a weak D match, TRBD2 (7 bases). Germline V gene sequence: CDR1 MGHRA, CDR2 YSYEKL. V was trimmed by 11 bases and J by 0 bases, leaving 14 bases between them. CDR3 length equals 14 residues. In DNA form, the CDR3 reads TGCGCCTCCCGGGGGGCGAGCTCCTACAATGAGCAGTTCTTC. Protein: CASRGASSYNEQFF.

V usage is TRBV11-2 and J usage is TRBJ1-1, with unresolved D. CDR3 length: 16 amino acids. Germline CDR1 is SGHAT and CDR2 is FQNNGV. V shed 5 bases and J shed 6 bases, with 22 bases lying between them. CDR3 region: CASSPNPGWRFAEAFF. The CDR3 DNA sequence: TGTGCCAGCAGCCCTAACCCGGGGTGGAGGTTCGCTGAAGCTTTCTTT.

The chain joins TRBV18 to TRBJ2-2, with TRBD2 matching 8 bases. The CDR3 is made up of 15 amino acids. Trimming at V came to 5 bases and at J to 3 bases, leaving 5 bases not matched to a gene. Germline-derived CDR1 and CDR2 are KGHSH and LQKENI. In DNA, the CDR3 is TGTGCCAGCTCAGAGCAGCGGGGGTACACCGGGGAGCTGTTTTTT. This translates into CASSEQRGYTGELFF.

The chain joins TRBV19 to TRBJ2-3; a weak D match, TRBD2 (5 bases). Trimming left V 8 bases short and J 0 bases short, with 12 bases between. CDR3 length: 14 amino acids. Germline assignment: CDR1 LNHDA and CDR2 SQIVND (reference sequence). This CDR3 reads CASRERGSTDTQYF. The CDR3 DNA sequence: TGTGCCAGTCGGGAACGGGGAAGCACAGATACGCAGTATTTT.

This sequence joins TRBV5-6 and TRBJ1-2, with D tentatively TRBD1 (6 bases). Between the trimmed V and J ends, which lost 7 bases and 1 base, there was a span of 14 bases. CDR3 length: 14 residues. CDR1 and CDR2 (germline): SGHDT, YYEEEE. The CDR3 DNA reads TGTGCCAGCGACTCGGGACACGATAACTATGGCTACACCTTC. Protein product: CASDSGHDNYGYTF.

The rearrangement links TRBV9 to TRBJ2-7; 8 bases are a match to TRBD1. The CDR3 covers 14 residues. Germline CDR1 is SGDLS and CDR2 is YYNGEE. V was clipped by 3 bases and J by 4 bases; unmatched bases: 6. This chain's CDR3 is CASSAGQGEYEQYF. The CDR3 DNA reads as TGTGCCAGCAGCGCCGGACAGGGCGAGTACGAGCAGTACTTC.

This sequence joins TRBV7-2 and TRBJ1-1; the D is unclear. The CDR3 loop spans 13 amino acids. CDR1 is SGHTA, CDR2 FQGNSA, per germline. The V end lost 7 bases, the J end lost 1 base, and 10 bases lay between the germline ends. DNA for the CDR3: TGTGCCAGCAACCTATCAGGGAACACTGAAGCTTTCTTT. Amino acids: CASNLSGNTEAFF.

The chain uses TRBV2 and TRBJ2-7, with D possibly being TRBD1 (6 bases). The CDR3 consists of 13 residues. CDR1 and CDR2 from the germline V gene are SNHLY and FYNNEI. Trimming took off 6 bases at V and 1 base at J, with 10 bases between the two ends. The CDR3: CASSQGQSYEQYF. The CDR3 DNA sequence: TGTGCCAGCAGCCAGGGACAATCCTACGAGCAGTACTTC.